This T cell receptor (beta chain) was documented in a study of OX40 agonist ivuxolimab in advanced cancers. Across the study: Intravenous ivuxolimab at 0.01 to 10 mg/kg was given to patients every 2 weeks.

Clones were sequenced by immunoSEQ multiplex PCR, and TCRdb holds only the in-frame ones, with some missing. The profile covers some 90,000 clones, with approximately 87% appearing a single time and about 4% taken by the ten largest. Germline V gene lookup returns CDR1 SGHDN and CDR2 FVKESK. This CDR3 comprises 13 residues. Trimming took 4 bases from V and 6 from J, leaving 12 bases between them. Anyone with autoimmune disease history or systemic immunosuppression was excluded. Blood samples were obtained at baseline, cycle 4 day 1, and cycle 7 day 1. This chain links TRBV14 with TRBJ2-5; D ambiguous. The source was CD4+ or CD8+ T cells sorted from blood, collected in a trial of the OX40 agonist ivuxolimab. The source is an adult with an advanced solid tumor such as melanoma, head and neck, liver or kidney cancer. The CDR3 DNA reads TGTGCCAGCAGCCCGGCAGGACGCCAGACCCAGTACTTC. Translating gives CASSPAGRQTQYF.